This T cell receptor beta chain was profiled in a study of T cells in Graves' hyperthyroidism and ophthalmopathy. The TCR beta CDR3 regions underwent amplification using RNA transcripts as the source. An initial round of RT-PCR targeting the TCR CDR3 relied on the HTBI primer set. TCRdb processed the multiplex PCR reads anew with MiXCR; each CDR3 protein has one entry. The table lists 250,000 to 300,000 distinct CDR3 sequences, 13% of them singletons. This clonotype showed up many times. The germline V gene encodes CDR1 GTSNPN and CDR2 SVGIG (reference sequence). V was cut by 1 base and J by 1 base, with 7 bases left in between. This CDR3 spans 13 amino acids.

This TCR derives from a woman aged 30 to 39 with Graves' hyperthyroidism that later progressed to Graves' ophthalmopathy. Material for sequencing was blood. This chain links TRBV30 with TRBJ1-1; D is unresolved. As DNA, the CDR3 is TGTGCCTGGAGTGGCAGCTGGAACACTGAAGCTTTCTTT. Protein sequence: CAWSGSWNTEAFF. The full variable domain, its missing parts supplied by reference TRBV30 and TRBJ1-1, is SQTIHQWPATLVQPVGSPLSLECTVEGTSNPNLYWYRQAAGRGLQLLFYSVGIGQISSEVPQNLSASRPQDRQFILSSKKLLLSDSGFYLCAWSGSWNTEAFFGQGTRLTVV.